This TCR beta chain was sequenced during a study of blood T cells in healthy people across ages. Comments on this clonotype: Its antigen is not identified.

Through a sample-barcoded 5' primer and a J-beta primer mix, a second PCR was run for about 6 to 12 cycles. Every individual sample yielded 2.5 million or more paired-end reads (each containing CDR3). Each CDR3 protein gets one entry after TCRdb re-called the 5' RACE reads with MiXCR. The sample consists of 1.5 million to 2 million distinct CDR3 sequences, roughly 52% of them appearing once. General observations from the study: Diversity of TCR beta per million T cells declined in a roughly linear way with age. The study found TCR beta diversity correlated strongly with naive T cell percentage.

The sequencing input was blood. This clonotype was sampled from a woman aged 40-49 years in good health.

Written as DNA, the CDR3 is TGTGCCAGCGCCTCGCAGGCAAGCGCAACTAATGAAAAACTGTTTTTT. Encoded protein: CASASQASATNEKLFF. The chain employs TRBV12-3 or TRBV12-4 and TRBJ1-4; no clear D gene. The CDR3 has 16 residues. V shed 8 bases and J shed 0 bases, with 16 bases lying between them.